The sequence of this T cell receptor beta chain was determined in a study of OX40 agonist ivuxolimab in advanced cancers. Background for the entire study: The costimulatory receptor OX40 (CD134) was targeted by ivuxolimab, a fully human IgG2 agonistic monoclonal antibody. Intravenous ivuxolimab was administered to patients every 2 weeks at six dose levels: 0.01, 0.1, 0.3, 1.5, 3 and 10 mg/kg. Of the roughly 52 dose-escalation patients, hepatocellular carcinoma was present in 19, melanoma in approximately 15, renal cell carcinoma in 9 and head and neck cancer in 9. The dose-escalation cohort was almost 85% male with a mean age of approximately 60 years, ranging from roughly 20 to 80. Prior anti-PD-1, anti-PD-L1 or anti-CTLA-4 therapy was permitted, and 40% of dose-escalation patients had received checkpoint inhibitors. Partial responses occurred in three dose-escalation patients: two with cutaneous melanoma and one with hepatocellular carcinoma. The purpose of peripheral TCRbeta sequencing was to test whether ivuxolimab changed TCR sequence diversity and led to clonal T-cell expansion. The paper describes the monotherapy dose-escalation part (N ≈ 51 patients) of the phase I trial of ivuxolimab.

General findings and caveats noted by the study authors: After ivuxolimab, CD8+ T cells had more expanded clones than CD4+ T cells on average. At doses of 0.1 to 3.0 mg/kg, clonal expansion of both CD4+ and CD8+ blood T cells was observed from baseline to week 6. Antigen specificity was not determined for the clonally expanded peripheral T cells. In partial responders in the 0.1-3.0 mg/kg groups, normalized peripheral clonal expansion was found to be among the lowest, especially among CD8+ T cells. Low levels of normalized T-cell clonal expansion were also shown by some nonresponding patients.

For sequencing of the TCRbeta CDR3 region, genomic DNA was extracted from the sorted cells. The immunoSEQ Assay was used to sequence the TCRbeta CDR3 regions. Drawn from immuneACCESS, this table holds only the in-frame rearrangements with V and J called that TCRdb kept. Clones are partly lost; checked studies trace under half to an unresolved V gene and leave the rest unexplained. The sample records some 80,000 clones, roughly 86% of which are singletons. The ten largest clones take up 25% of the sample. Patients with autoimmune disease history or receiving systemic immunosuppression were excluded from the trial. Peripheral blood for TCR sequencing was drawn from every dose cohort at baseline, at cycle 4 day 1 and at cycle 7 day 1. Samples were obtained from an open-label, multicenter, first-in-human phase I dose-escalation trial of ivuxolimab. Adults with locally advanced or metastatic melanoma, renal cell carcinoma, hepatocellular carcinoma or head and neck squamous cell carcinoma were enrolled in the trial. Before TCR sequencing, CD4+ T cells and CD8+ T cells from peripheral blood were sorted into separate populations.

As concerns this clone: What antigen it recognizes has not been identified. No per-base quality is available; no much larger clone lies one base away.

Between the V and J ends, shortened by 1 base and 0 bases respectively, the junction contains 7 bases. Inclusive of the bounding cysteine and phenylalanine, the CDR3 is 15 residues long. Just CDR3 DNA is preserved here, 45 bases in frame from base 1. Rearrangement joined TRBV5-7 to TRBJ1-4; a confident D gene designation cannot be given. TRBV5-7 is known as an ORF, though its function is uncertain. The source was CD4+ or CD8+ T cells sorted from blood, collected in a trial of the OX40 agonist ivuxolimab. This clonotype was obtained from an adult with an advanced solid tumor such as melanoma, head and neck, liver or kidney cancer. The CDR3 region has the sequence CASSLWVATNEKLFF. The DNA sequence reads TGTGCCAGCAGCTTGTGGGTCGCAACTAATGAAAAACTGTTTTTT.